This T cell receptor beta chain was found in a study of OX40 agonist ivuxolimab in advanced cancers. Between the trimmed V and J ends, which lost 4 bases and 6 bases, there was a span of 16 bases. The germline V gene encodes CDR1 MGHRA and CDR2 YSYEKL. There are 15 residues in the CDR3. This clone was seen only once. Clones were sequenced by immunoSEQ multiplex PCR, and TCRdb holds only the in-frame ones, with some missing. The sample holds 46,000 or so clones, approximately 86% seen once. This chain uses TRBV4-1 with TRBJ2-1; a possible D gene is TRBD1 (8 bases). The clonotype comes from an adult with an advanced solid tumor such as melanoma, head and neck, liver or kidney cancer. This sample comprised CD4+ or CD8+ T cells sorted from blood, obtained in a trial of the OX40 agonist ivuxolimab. The CDR3 here is CASSPGQGGFNEQFF. In DNA form, the CDR3 reads TGCGCCAGCAGCCCAGGACAGGGAGGGTTCAATGAGCAGTTCTTC.